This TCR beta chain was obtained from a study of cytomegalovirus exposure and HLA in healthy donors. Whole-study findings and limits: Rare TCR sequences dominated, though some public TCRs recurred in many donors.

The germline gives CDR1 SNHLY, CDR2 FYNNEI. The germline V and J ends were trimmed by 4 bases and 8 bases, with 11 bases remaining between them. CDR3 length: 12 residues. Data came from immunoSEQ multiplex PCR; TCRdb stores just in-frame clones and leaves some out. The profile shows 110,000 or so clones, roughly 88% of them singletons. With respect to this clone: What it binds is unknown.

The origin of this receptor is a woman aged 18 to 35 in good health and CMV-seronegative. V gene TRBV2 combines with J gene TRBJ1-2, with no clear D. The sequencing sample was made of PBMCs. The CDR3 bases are TGTGCCAGCAGTGTCAGAAGGAGCGGCTACACCTTC. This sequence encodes CASSVRRSGYTF.